The sequence of this T cell receptor beta chain was determined in a study of blood T cell repertoires in COVID-19. Trimming took off 0 bases at V and 0 bases at J, with 9 bases between the two ends. Germline V gene data show CDR1 as SGHRS and CDR2 as YFSETQ. The CDR3 totals 16 residues. Profiling relied on immunoSEQ multiplex PCR, and the TCRdb table lists in-frame clones only, not all of them. The sample includes under 300,000 clones, about four fifths of them seen just once. The rearrangement uses TRBV5-1 and TRBJ2-2, with TRBD1 as a possible D gene (6 bases). Sequencing used peripheral blood. This clonotype originated in a woman aged 18-29 years with acute or convalescent COVID-19. CDR3 protein: CASSLAWTANTGELFF. For the CDR3, the DNA is TGCGCCAGCAGCTTGGCCTGGACAGCGAACACCGGGGAGCTGTTTTTT.